The source of this T cell receptor beta chain is a study of siplizumab effects on memory and regulatory T cells. Data came from immunoSEQ multiplex PCR; TCRdb stores just in-frame clones and leaves some out. The sample records 90,000 to 150,000 clones, roughly 95% being singletons. About this clone itself: Its antigen is not identified.

The junction had 3 bases not matched to a gene; V was cut back by 2 bases and J by 1 base. Germline CDR1 LGHNA, CDR2 YNFKEQ. The CDR3 runs 15 residues. Regarding the study as a whole: Naive T cells looked more diverse than memory cells and looked like major alloresponse contributors.

The sample consisted of non-Treg CD4+ T cells sorted from blood. The clonotype comes from a human donor in good health. This chain links TRBV4-2 with TRBJ2-7; 9 bases agree with TRBD1. CDR3 loop: CASSQPGTGSYEQYF. DNA of the CDR3: TGTGCCAGCAGCCAACCCGGGACAGGGTCCTACGAGCAGTACTTC.